The 6 T cell receptor beta chains in this list originate from one sample, sequenced in a study of control samples from healthy donors and cancer patients. Sequencing used immunoSEQ multiplex PCR; TCRdb keeps in-frame clones, though not all of them. Of about 80,000 clones in the sample, roughly 89% were seen once. Sequences were obtained from blood. The receptors stem from a man aged 50 or older in good health.

The chain joins TRBV3-1 (or the pseudogene TRBV3-2) to TRBJ1-2, with TRBD1 as a possible D gene (5 bases). Trimming pared 6 bases from V and 0 bases from J, leaving 14 bases between. In germline, CDR1 is LGHDT, CDR2 YNNKEL (reference sequence). There are 15 residues in the CDR3. The CDR3 sequence: CASRLGTVSNYGYTF. In DNA, the CDR3 is TGTGCCAGCAGACTGGGGACGGTTTCTAACTATGGCTACACCTTC.

This clone appeared once. J is TRBJ2-3 and V is TRBV7-8; 9 bases match TRBD1. The CDR3 covers 18 residues. Germline CDR1 is SGHVS and CDR2 is FQNEAQ. J gave up 0 bases and V 5 bases, and 12 bases lay outside the gene matches. In DNA form, the CDR3 reads TGTGCCAGCAGCCTCGAGAGGGGACAGGGTCATAGCACAGATACGCAGTATTTT. It is translated as CASSLERGQGHSTDTQYF. The full variable domain, rest sourced from reference TRBV7-8 and TRBJ2-3, is GAGVSQSPRYKVAKRGQDVALRCDPISGHVSLFWYQQALGQGPEFLTYFQNEAQLDKSGLPSDRFFAERPEGSVSTLKIQRTQQEDSAVYLCASSLERGQGHSTDTQYFGPGTRLTVL.

The rearrangement links TRBV19 to TRBJ1-1; a weak D match, TRBD1 (5 bases). CDR3 size: 13 residues. Per the germline V gene, CDR1 is LNHDA and CDR2 is SQIVND (reference sequence). V lost 4 bases to trimming and J lost 1 base, with 7 bases between them. CDR3 in amino acids: CASSKGWNTEAFF. The CDR3 DNA sequence: TGTGCCAGTAGTAAGGGGTGGAACACTGAAGCTTTCTTT.

This rearrangement joins TRBV27 to TRBJ1-2; D remains ambiguous. The CDR3 covers 14 residues. The V end was cut by 2 bases, the J end by 2 bases, with 9 bases between. Germline-derived CDR1 and CDR2 are MNHEY and SMNVEV (reference sequence). CDR3 protein: CASSLRQTNYGYTF. Written as DNA, the CDR3 is TGTGCCAGCAGTTTACGGCAGACAAACTATGGCTACACCTTC.

The rearrangement joins TRBV6-6 to TRBJ2-2; 14 positions match TRBD2. CDR1 and CDR2 from the germline V gene are MNHNY and SVGAGI (reference sequence). The CDR3 consists of 16 residues. Trimming cost V 6 bases and J 3 bases; bases outside gene matches: 3. In DNA, the CDR3 is TGTGCCAGCAGATCGGGACTAGCGGGGGACACCGGGGAGCTGTTTTTT. Amino acids: CASRSGLAGDTGELFF.

This clone was counted a few times. This sequence joins TRBV14 and TRBJ2-3, with D possibly TRBD1 on 5 matching bases. Per germline, CDR1 SGHDN and CDR2 FVKESK. The CDR3 length is 17 residues. Trimming stripped 4 bases from V and 0 bases from J, with 17 bases between. CDR3 DNA: TGTGCCAGCAGCCCTATGATCGGACACCCTAGCACAGATACGCAGTATTTT. Its translation is CASSPMIGHPSTDTQYF.